Following are 24 T cell receptor beta chains from one sample sequenced in a study of blood T cell repertoires in COVID-19 (TCRdb year 2020). The protocol used for the library was the immunoSEQ multiplex PCR assay. Entries here come from immuneACCESS through TCRdb and include only in-frame sequences with V and J called. Some clones fail to appear in such tables; in the studies checked, an unresolved V gene covers under half of the shortfall, and the cause of the remainder is unknown. The table for this sample lists 400,000 or so clones; 88% of them were counted only once. The top ten clonotypes cover 2% to 2.5% of the sample. The sequenced sample was PBMCs or T cells enriched from blood (not recorded which). The receptor set was obtained from a woman aged 40 to 55 with acute COVID-19.

This clone came up once. This chain joins TRBV4-1 and TRBJ2-3; 7 nucleotides agree with TRBD1. Per the germline V gene, CDR1 is MGHRA and CDR2 is YSYEKL. This CDR3 spans 18 amino acids. V gave up 3 bases and J gave up 3 bases; unmatched junction bases: 15. CDR3 loop: CASSHAIGGRGRTDTQYF. The CDR3 DNA follows: TGCGCCAGCAGCCACGCAATAGGGGGCAGGGGGAGAACAGATACGCAGTATTTT.

Remarks on this clone: Other nucleotide sequences in the sample specify the same CDR3. V gene TRBV7-9 combines with J gene TRBJ1-1, with a possible D match to TRBD1 (5 bases). This CDR3 spans 13 amino acids. The V gene's germline CDR1 is SEHNR and CDR2 FQNEAQ (reference sequence). Trimming removed 1 base at V and 6 bases at J, with 9 bases between. The CDR3 spells CASSLEGVAEAFF. In DNA form, the CDR3 reads TGTGCCAGCAGCTTAGAAGGGGTTGCTGAAGCTTTCTTT.

The V gene is TRBV2, the J gene TRBJ2-7; 7 bases match TRBD2. CDR1 SNHLY and CDR2 FYNNEI come from the germline V gene. V trimming: 2 bases; J trimming: 6 bases; junction bases outside the gene matches: 7. The CDR3 loop spans 14 amino acids. CDR3 nucleotide sequence: TGTGCCAGCAGTGAAAGGATGTCGGGGGGCGAGCAGTACTTC. It is translated as CASSERMSGGEQYF.

This clone was detected only a few times. Other DNA sequences in this sample translate to the same CDR3. The chain carries TRBV18 and TRBJ1-2; D might be TRBD1 (5 bases). V lost 6 bases and J 1 base, leaving 9 bases between the germline ends. From germline, CDR1 is KGHSH and CDR2 LQKENI. This CDR3 comprises 13 residues. The DNA of the CDR3 is TGTGCCAGCTCCCCCGACAGTAACTATGGCTACACCTTC. This sequence encodes CASSPDSNYGYTF. The full variable domain, its missing parts supplied by reference TRBV18 and TRBJ1-2, is NAGVMQNPRHLVRRRGQEARLRCSPMKGHSHVYWYRQLPEEGLKFMVYLQKENIIDESGMPKERFSAEFPKEGPSILRIQQVVRGDSAAYFCASSPDSNYGYTFGSGTRLTVV.

J is TRBJ2-1 and V is TRBV19, with D perhaps matching TRBD1 (6 bases). Germline V gives CDR1 LNHDA, CDR2 SQIVND (reference sequence). There are 14 residues in the CDR3. Trimming removed 0 bases at V and 3 bases at J, with 6 bases between. This CDR3 reads CASSIEGGYNEQFF. CDR3 nucleotides: TGTGCCAGTAGTATAGAAGGGGGCTACAATGAGCAGTTCTTC. Drawing the rest from reference TRBV19 and TRBJ2-1, the complete variable domain is DGGITQSPKYLFRKEGQNVTLSCEQNLNHDAMYWYRQDPGQGLRLIYYSQIVNDFQKGDIAEGYSVSREKKESFPLTVTSAQKNPTAFYLCASSIEGGYNEQFFGPGTRLTVL.

The chain couples TRBV27 to TRBJ2-7; 15 bases align to TRBD2. With 3 bases clipped from V and 10 bases from J, the junction kept 4 bases outside the gene matches. Germline V lookup: CDR1 MNHEY, CDR2 SMNVEV (reference sequence). The CDR3 runs 14 residues. This chain's CDR3 is CASSLEGLAGGQYF. In DNA form, the CDR3 reads TGTGCCAGCAGTTTGGAGGGACTAGCGGGGGGACAGTACTTC.

The chain combines TRBV15 with TRBJ1-1, with D maybe TRBD1 (5 bases). The ends were cut back, 4 bases at V and 0 bases at J, with 15 bases in the middle. The CDR3 spans 16 residues. Germline values: CDR1 LNHNV, CDR2 YYDKDF (reference sequence). This CDR3 is CATSKGAAPMNTEAFF. As DNA, the CDR3 is TGTGCCACCAGCAAAGGGGCCGCCCCCATGAACACTGAAGCTTTCTTT.

The chain has TRBV3-1 (or the pseudogene TRBV3-2) and TRBJ2-7; D is perhaps TRBD1 (7 bases). The CDR3 loop spans 15 amino acids. Germline CDR1 and CDR2: LGHDT and YNNKEL (reference sequence). V lost 5 bases to trimming and J lost 6 bases, with 20 bases between them. Here the CDR3 DNA reads TGTGCCAGCAGCAGGGCGGGACAGAGCTTAGGCGAGCAGTACTTC. Translating it yields CASSRAGQSLGEQYF.

J is TRBJ2-1 and V is TRBV29-1, with 9 bases identical to TRBD1. The CDR3 runs to 12 residues. Germline assignment: CDR1 SQVTM and CDR2 ANQGSEA. Trimming removed 6 bases from V and 7 bases from J; junction bases left unmatched: 4. The CDR3 bases are TGCAGCGTCGACAGGGGGGGGAATGAGCAGTTCTTC. This gives the protein CSVDRGGNEQFF.

V gene TRBV19 combines with J gene TRBJ1-2, with 7 positions matching TRBD1. CDR3 length: 16 residues. The ends lost 3 bases at V and 6 bases at J; junction bases unmatched: 13. Germline CDR1 and CDR2: LNHDA and SQIVND (reference sequence). The CDR3 DNA reads as TGTGCCAGTAGTATGGCGAATCAAGGGACAGCGAATGGCTACACCTTC. It encodes CASSMANQGTANGYTF.

This sequence joins TRBV19 and TRBJ2-7; D may be TRBD1 (6 bases). The CDR3 spans 14 residues. Between the trimmed V and J ends, which lost 4 bases and 4 bases, there was a span of 14 bases. Germline V gene sequence: CDR1 LNHDA, CDR2 SQIVND (reference sequence). CDR3 DNA sequence: TGTGCCAGTAGTAGGACAGTTGGAATATACGAGCAGTACTTC. Amino acid sequence: CASSRTVGIYEQYF.

This chain joins TRBV19 and TRBJ1-6; TRBD1 matches at 11 bases. Germline V gene sequence: CDR1 LNHDA, CDR2 SQIVND (reference sequence). The length of the CDR3 is 14 residues. V shed 4 bases and J 10 bases; nucleotides not matched to a gene: 3. CDR3 sequence reads: CASSTGTGGSPLHF. The CDR3 coding sequence is TGTGCCAGTAGTACCGGGACAGGGGGGTCACCCCTCCACTTT.

The V and J genes are TRBV5-1 and TRBJ1-2, with 7 positions matching TRBD1. V shed 3 bases and J 2 bases; nucleotides not matched to a gene: 13. Looked up from germline, CDR1 is SGHRS and CDR2 is YFSETQ. The CDR3 totals 17 residues. Here the CDR3 DNA reads TGCGCCAGCAGCTCCGGACAGGCCCCCGGAGTAAACTATGGCTACACCTTC. Amino acid sequence: CASSSGQAPGVNYGYTF.

The rearrangement links TRBV6-5 to TRBJ1-6; D possibly corresponds to TRBD1 (6 bases). V was shortened by 8 bases and J by 11 bases, with 22 bases between the two germline ends. CDR1 is MNHEY, CDR2 SVGAGI, per germline. The CDR3 has 15 amino acids. The CDR3 nucleotides are TGTGCCAGCGGATATTCGACGCAGGGGTTCACACCCCTCCACTTT. Encoded protein: CASGYSTQGFTPLHF.

V and J are TRBV2 and TRBJ2-5, with 8 bases aligning to TRBD2. The germline V gene has CDR1 SNHLY and CDR2 FYNNEI. The CDR3 totals 14 residues. The ends lost 7 bases at V and 5 bases at J; junction bases unmatched: 9. The DNA of the CDR3 is TGTGCCAGCACAATGGGACTAGACGTTGAGACCCAGTACTTC. As protein: CASTMGLDVETQYF. The full variable domain, with the rest looked up from reference TRBV2 and TRBJ2-5, is EPEVTQTPSHQVTQMGQEVILRCVPISNHLYFYWYRQILGQKVEFLVSFYNNEISEKSEIFDDQFSVERPDGSNFTLKIRSTKLEDSAMYFCASTMGLDVETQYFGPGTRLLVL.

CDR3 coding DNA: TGTGCCACCGAAACAGGGCCGAACACTGAAGCTTTCTTT. Translated, it gives CATETGPNTEAFF. V usage is TRBV7-9 and J usage is TRBJ1-1, with a possible D match to TRBD1 (6 bases). The V gene lost 10 bases and the J gene lost 1 base, with 13 bases spanning the gap. CDR1 SEHNR and CDR2 FQNEAQ come from the germline V gene (reference sequence). This CDR3 has 13 amino acids.

The V call is TRBV18, the J call TRBJ1-1, with D possibly TRBD1 on 5 matching bases. The germline V and J ends were trimmed by 3 bases and 5 bases, with 16 bases remaining between them. Germline CDR1 and CDR2: KGHSH and LQKENI. This CDR3 is 15 amino acids long. CDR3 nucleotide sequence: TGTGCCAGCTCACCTGAACAGGTTCGTCCAACTGAAGCTTTCTTT. Translated: CASSPEQVRPTEAFF.

V and J are TRBV11-2 and TRBJ1-2, with a weak D call TRBD1 (5 bases). The CDR3 has 15 residues. The ends were cut back, 1 base at V and 2 bases at J, with 11 bases in the middle. Germline V gene lookup returns CDR1 SGHAT and CDR2 FQNNGV. The CDR3 is CASSLAPGQNYGYTF. The CDR3 region has the DNA TGTGCCAGCAGCTTAGCCCCAGGGCAAAACTATGGCTACACCTTC.

This clone was recorded only once. This chain uses TRBV27 with TRBJ1-1; D unresolved. CDR1 and CDR2 (germline): MNHEY, SMNVEV (reference sequence). V was cut by 4 bases and J by 2 bases, with 8 bases left in between. The CDR3 contains 13 residues. In DNA form, the CDR3 reads TGTGCCAGCAGTTACGTCAGAAACACTGAAGCTTTCTTT. Encoded protein: CASSYVRNTEAFF.

This clone has only one observation. The rearrangement uses TRBV12-3 or TRBV12-4 and TRBJ1-2, with 9 bases fitting TRBD1. CDR3 length: 13 residues. V shed 6 bases, J shed 5 bases, and the junction held 4 bases outside the gene matches. DNA of the CDR3: TGTGCCAGCAGACCCGGGACAGGGTATGGCTACACCTTC. It translates to CASRPGTGYGYTF.

The rearrangement joins TRBV4-2 to TRBJ1-1; 9 nucleotides agree with TRBD1. Trimming took 1 base from V and 5 from J; bases not matched to a gene: 5. Germline assignment: CDR1 LGHNA and CDR2 YNFKEQ. The CDR3 runs 15 residues. The CDR3 sequence: CASSQADRGRTEAFF. The CDR3 nucleotides read TGTGCCAGCAGCCAAGCGGACAGGGGAAGGACTGAAGCTTTCTTT.

The rearrangement uses TRBV18 and TRBJ2-1; TRBD2 agrees at 10 bases. V lost 5 bases to trimming and J lost 6 bases; unmatched junction nucleotides: 7. Per the germline V gene, CDR1 is KGHSH and CDR2 is LQKENI. The CDR3 runs to 15 residues. The DNA for the CDR3 is TGTGCCAGCTCATGGCAGCGGGGGGGTTCCAATGAGCAGTTCTTC. Translated: CASSWQRGGSNEQFF.

V is TRBV10-3 and J is TRBJ1-1, with D possibly being TRBD1 (5 bases). The V and J ends lost 4 bases and 3 bases respectively, with 9 bases between them. The CDR3 is made up of 13 amino acids. Looked up from germline, CDR1 is ENHRY and CDR2 is SYGVKD. The CDR3 region has the DNA TGTGCCATCAGTGCCAGGGAGGACACTGAAGCTTTCTTT. Translated: CAISAREDTEAFF.

V usage is TRBV28 and J usage is TRBJ1-5; 9 positions agree with TRBD1. The germline V gene has CDR1 MDHEN and CDR2 SYDVKM. J was trimmed by 7 bases and V by 5 bases; bases with no gene match: 6. The CDR3 covers 14 residues. The CDR3 nucleotides read TGTGCCAGCAGTGGGCGGGACAGGGACCAGCCCCAGCATTTT. As protein: CASSGRDRDQPQHF.